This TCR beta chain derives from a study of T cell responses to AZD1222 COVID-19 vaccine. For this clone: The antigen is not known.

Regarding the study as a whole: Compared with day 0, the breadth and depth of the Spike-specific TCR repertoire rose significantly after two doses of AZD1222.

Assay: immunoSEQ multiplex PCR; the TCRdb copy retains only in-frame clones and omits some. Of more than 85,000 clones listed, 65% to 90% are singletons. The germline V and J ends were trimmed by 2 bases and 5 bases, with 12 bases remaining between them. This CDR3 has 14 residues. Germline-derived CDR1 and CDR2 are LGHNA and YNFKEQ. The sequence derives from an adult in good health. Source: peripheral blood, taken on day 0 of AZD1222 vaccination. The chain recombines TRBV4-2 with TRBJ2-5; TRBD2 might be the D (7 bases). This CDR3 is CASSQRGGGETQYF. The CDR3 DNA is TGTGCCAGCAGCCAACGAGGGGGAGGGGAGACCCAGTACTTC.